This is a list of T cell receptor beta chains from one sample in a study of blood T cell repertoires in COVID-19. Using immunoSEQ multiplex PCR, the repertoire was profiled, and TCRdb retains in-frame clones only, with some absent. Of about 400,000 clones in the sample, more than 75% were seen once. The specimen sequenced was PBMCs or T cells enriched from blood (not recorded which). These receptors were collected from a man aged 35 to 55 in a cohort exposed to, infected with or recovered from COVID-19 (not recorded which). The CDR3 runs from the conserved cysteine through the conserved F or W. The D gene is left open where the match is weak. Expanded clones are given a class, and other clones once, few, many or no size at all.

>TRBJ1-1|TRBV28|-|TRBD1
CASRQGQIPEAFF
TGTGCCAGCAGACAGGGGCAGATCCCTGAAGCTTTCTTT
>TRBJ2-3|TRBV14|-|-
CASSHRGNTDTQYF
TGTGCCAGCAGCCACCGGGGTAACACAGATACGCAGTATTTT
>TRBJ2-5|TRBV3-1/TRBV3-2|-|TRBD2
CASSESGLAGETQYF
TGTGCCAGCAGCGAATCGGGACTAGCAGGCGAGACCCAGTACTTC
>TRBJ2-1|TRBV28|-|TRBD2
CASSLPLAGGGNEQFF
TGTGCCAGCAGTTTACCCCTCGCGGGAGGTGGCAATGAGCAGTTCTTC
>TRBJ2-3|TRBV28|-|TRBD2
CASSDTSGDTDTQYF
TGTGCCAGCAGCGATACTAGCGGGGACACAGATACGCAGTATTTT
>TRBJ1-5|TRBV28|-|TRBD1
CASSSSYRDRDQHF
TGTGCCAGCAGTTCCAGCTACCGGGACAGGGACCAGCATTTT
>TRBJ1-4|TRBV9|-|TRBD1
CASSSHRGPNEKLFF
TGTGCCAGCAGCTCCCACAGGGGGCCTAATGAAAAACTGTTTTTT
>TRBJ2-7|TRBV28|once|TRBD2
CASKKGGAPPYEQYF
TGTGCCAGCAAAAAGGGAGGGGCACCCCCCTACGAGCAGTACTTC
>TRBJ1-4|TRBV19|-|-
CASRRDRLVGEKLFF
TGTGCCAGTAGGCGGGACCGACTGGTGGGTGAAAAACTGTTTTTT
>TRBJ2-7|TRBV29-1|-|-
CSVAVAHYEQYF
TGCAGCGTGGCCGTCGCACATTACGAGCAGTACTTC
>TRBJ1-2|TRBV3-1/TRBV3-2|-|-
CASSQDRGNYGYTF
TGTGCCAGCAGCCAAGATCGGGGAAACTATGGCTACACCTTC
>TRBJ2-1|TRBV5-1|-|-
CASSPTGATSYNEQFF
TGCGCCAGCAGCCCGACGGGAGCCACTTCTTACAATGAGCAGTTCTTC
>TRBJ2-1|TRBV5-6|-|TRBD2
CASSLGLAGGNEQFF
TGTGCCAGCAGCTTGGGACTAGCGGGAGGCAATGAGCAGTTCTTC
>TRBJ1-2|TRBV27|few|TRBD1
CASSRTGQGGYGYTF
TGTGCCAGCAGTCGCACCGGACAGGGTGGCTATGGCTACACCTTC
>TRBJ1-4|TRBV5-1|-|TRBD1
CASSTGQYNEKLFF
TGCGCCAGCAGCACGGGACAGTATAATGAAAAACTGTTTTTT
>TRBJ2-7|TRBV25-1|-|-
CASSDGTYEQYF
TGTGCCAGCAGTGACGGTACCTACGAGCAGTACTTC
>TRBJ1-3|TRBV7-8|-|TRBD1
CASSRDRGSGNTIYF
TGTGCCAGCAGCCGCGACAGGGGCTCTGGAAACACCATATATTTT
>TRBJ1-1|TRBV29-1|-|TRBD1
CSAGTGVTEAFF
TGCAGCGCAGGGACAGGGGTCACTGAAGCTTTCTTT
>TRBJ2-7|TRBV6-5|once|TRBD2
CASSYSSGGSDEQYF
TGTGCCAGCAGTTACTCGTCGGGGGGTTCCGACGAGCAGTACTTC
>TRBJ1-2|TRBV16|-|-
CASSHDNNYGYTF
TGTGCCAGCAGCCATGACAATAACTATGGCTACACCTTC
>TRBJ2-3|TRBV25-1|-|-
CASRVLGTGADTQYF
TGTGCCAGCAGGGTTCTTGGGACGGGAGCAGATACGCAGTATTTT
>TRBJ1-2|TRBV28|-|-
CATRTGAVNYGYTF
TGTGCCACCCGAACAGGAGCTGTTAACTATGGCTACACCTTC
>TRBJ1-3|TRBV28|-|-
CASRLSGGDYTIYF
TGTGCCAGCAGGCTCAGTGGGGGGGACTACACCATATATTTT
>TRBJ1-2|TRBV6-6|-|TRBD1
CASSYIQGANYGYTF
TGTGCCAGCAGTTACATCCAGGGGGCCAACTATGGCTACACCTTC
>TRBJ2-1|TRBV4-1|-|TRBD2
CASSQTSGTLYNEQFF
TGCGCCAGCAGCCAAACCAGCGGGACCTTATACAATGAGCAGTTCTTC
>TRBJ1-4|TRBV7-2|-|-
CASSSSYFEKLFF
TGTGCCAGCAGCTCTTCTTATTTCGAAAAACTGTTTTTT
>TRBJ1-3|TRBV3-1/TRBV3-2|once|TRBD1
CASSLSTGVGNTIYF
TGTGCCAGCAGCCTGTCGACAGGGGTAGGAAACACCATATATTTT
>TRBJ2-7|TRBV30|-|-
CAWNSFRAVGAEQYF
TGTGCCTGGAACAGTTTTCGTGCGGTGGGGGCCGAGCAGTACTTC
>TRBJ1-1|TRBV3-1/TRBV3-2|-|-
CASSARDKNTEAFF
TGTGCCAGCAGCGCCCGGGACAAGAACACTGAAGCTTTCTTT
>TRBJ1-5|TRBV27|-|-
CASSLRGGQPQHF
TGTGCCAGCAGTTTACGGGGAGGTCAGCCCCAGCATTTT
>TRBJ1-4|TRBV18|few|-
CASSPRQGTNEKLFF
TGTGCCAGCTCACCGCGGCAGGGAACTAATGAAAAACTGTTTTTT